This T cell receptor (beta chain) derives from a study of cytomegalovirus exposure and HLA in healthy donors. For the study at large: From about 179 million T cells, an earlier analysis saw approximately 110 million unique TCR beta sequences. Study-wide results and caveats: An analysis that was carried out later associated 15,000 to 20,000 TCR beta sequences with HLA alleles at 0.05 false discovery rate. Later analysis demonstrated an association between a missense DCLRE1C variant and TCR beta V- and J-gene trimming. In a later analysis, an Asian-associated ancestry cluster reportedly showed fewer N-insertions than the roughly 710-donor mean.

This clone was picked up one time. Its specificity is not known. The ends lost 0 bases at V and 5 bases at J; junction bases unmatched: 4. Germline V gene lookup returns CDR1 MGHRA and CDR2 YSYEKL. The CDR3 loop spans 14 amino acids. 60 Vbeta and 13 Jbeta primers were used in PCR. Assay used: immunoSEQ multiplex PCR; TCRdb lists only in-frame clones, some missing. Of about 180,000 clones in the sample, 76% were seen once. This sequence originates from a woman younger than 45 in good health and CMV-seropositive. The material sequenced was PBMCs. The rearrangement joins TRBV4-1 to TRBJ2-7; 7 bases are shared with TRBD1. Here the CDR3 DNA reads TGCGCCAGCAGCCAAGACGCTCAGGGGGACGAGCAGTACTTC. Its protein product is CASSQDAQGDEQYF.